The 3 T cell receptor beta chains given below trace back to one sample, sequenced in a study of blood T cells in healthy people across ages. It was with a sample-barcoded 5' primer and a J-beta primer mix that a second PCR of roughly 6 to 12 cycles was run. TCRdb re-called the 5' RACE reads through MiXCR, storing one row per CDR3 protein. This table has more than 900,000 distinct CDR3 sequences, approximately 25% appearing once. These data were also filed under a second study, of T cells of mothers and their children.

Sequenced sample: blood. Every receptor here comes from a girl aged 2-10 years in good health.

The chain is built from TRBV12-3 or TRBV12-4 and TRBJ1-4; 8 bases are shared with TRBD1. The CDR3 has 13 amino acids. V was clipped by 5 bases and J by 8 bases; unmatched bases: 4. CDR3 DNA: TGTGCCAGCAGTCGACAGGGGAAGGAAAAACTGTTTTTT. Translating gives CASSRQGKEKLFF.

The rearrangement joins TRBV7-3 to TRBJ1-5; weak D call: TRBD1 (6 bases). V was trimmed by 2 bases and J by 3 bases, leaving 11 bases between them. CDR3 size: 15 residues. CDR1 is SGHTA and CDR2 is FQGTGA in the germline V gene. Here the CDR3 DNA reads TGTGCCAGCAGCTTACTTGGGGGCATCAATCAGCCCCAGCATTTT. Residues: CASSLLGGINQPQHF.

For the CDR3, the DNA is TGCAGTGCCTTGACAGGGGCTAGGGGCAATCAGCCCCAGCATTTT. Protein: CSALTGARGNQPQHF. This rearrangement joins TRBV20-1 to TRBJ1-5; 8 bases fit TRBD1. The CDR3 is made up of 15 amino acids. After removal of 6 bases from V and 2 bases from J, the junction contained 9 bases not matched to a gene. Per the germline V gene, CDR1 is DFQATT and CDR2 is SNEGSKA (reference sequence).